The entry below gives a single T cell receptor beta chain sequence along with its context. Its antigen is unidentified. This table comes from immunoSEQ multiplex PCR, and its TCRdb copy is limited to in-frame clones, with some not included. This table has 150,000 to 200,000 clones, 94% appearing once. The length of the CDR3 is 16 residues. Germline CDR1 is SGHRS and CDR2 is YFSETQ. V lost 0 bases and J lost 3, with 13 bases in between. This specimen comes from a study of T cell responses to AZD1222 COVID-19 vaccine. Study-level points and caveats: Reportedly, close to half of spike-specific TCRs are directed against unmutated variant regions. Vaccine-associated CD4 TCRs ranged over spike, dominating at 160-218 and 743-854. The number of AZD1222 recipients seropositive at baseline was only six.

The sequence came from an adult in good health. J is TRBJ2-4 and V is TRBV5-1; D remains ambiguous. This material consisted of peripheral blood, taken on day 0 of AZD1222 vaccination. Written as DNA, the CDR3 is TGCGCCAGCAGCTTGGCCACAGCATGGGGCAAAAACATTCAGTACTTC. Encoded protein: CASSLATAWGKNIQYF.